Listed here is a single TCR beta chain. The treatment is: oral pan-JAK inhibitor, 5-10 mg twice daily. RNA extraction and reverse transcription yielded cDNA as sequencing template. Libraries were prepared by immunoSEQ multiplex PCR; TCRdb keeps only in-frame clonotypes and omits some of them. The sample records roughly 100,000 clones, 60% to 65% being singletons. The record originates from a study of CD8+ T cells in alopecia areata. V was clipped by 7 bases and J by 8 bases; unmatched bases: 11. This CDR3 is built from 14 residues. Per the germline V gene, CDR1 is LNHDA and CDR2 is SQIVND (reference sequence).

This TCR derives from a human donor with alopecia areata. V and J are TRBV19 and TRBJ2-1, with 7 positions matching TRBD2. Here the sequenced sample was CD8+ T cells sorted from blood, taken at week 4, from a patient treated with tofacitinib. The CDR3 DNA is TGTGCCAGTAAACTGGCGGGAGATATGGATGAGCAGTTCTTC. Residues: CASKLAGDMDEQFF. Filled out from reference TRBV19 and TRBJ2-1, the complete variable domain reads DGGITQSPKYLFRKEGQNVTLSCEQNLNHDAMYWYRQDPGQGLRLIYYSQIVNDFQKGDIAEGYSVSREKKESFPLTVTSAQKNPTAFYLCASKLAGDMDEQFFGPGTRLTVL.